Here is one T cell receptor beta chain with its context. This clonotype was counted ten times or more. The target of this receptor is not known. No clone much larger than this one lies a single base away; base qualities are absent. Via the germline V gene, CDR1 is SGHRS and CDR2 YFSETQ. Reading from cysteine to phenylalanine, the CDR3 counts 14 amino acids. The entry retains the CDR3 DNA only, 42 bases that are in frame from base 1. Relative to germline, V is 2 bases shorter and J is 0 bases shorter, with 6 bases between their ends. Sample time point, as interpreted from the label and publication: patch test 1, 2 weeks after DPC sensitization. This sample's treatment or condition label indicates: therapeutic diphenylcyclopropenone sensitization with weekly scalp DPC. At each patch-test visit, blood was drawn before the patch test was applied. Patients were eligible if aged 18 to 70, diagnosed with alopecia and judged suitable for DPC therapy, and pregnant patients were excluded. Total RNA was isolated from unfractionated whole blood collected in Tempus Blood RNA tubes.

This sample is drawn from a study of human T cells and chemical hapten exposure (dated by TCRdb to the early 2020s). About the investigation overall: For sensitization, 2% DPC in acetone was applied to a 2 cm by 2 cm area of upper inner arm skin. Patients additionally received weekly therapeutic DPC doses to the scalp throughout the roughly 26-week study period. Patch testing was performed on the upper back with Finn chambers containing 0.01% DPC, and the patch tests were scored after 6 days according to International Contact Dermatitis Research Group standards. Alopecia areata with under or over 50% scalp involvement, alopecia totalis and alopecia universalis were represented in the patient cohort, which was mostly female. Libraries were pooled for sequencing, and per-sample TCR yields varied mainly because of small differences in library volumes within the pool. The study tracked peripheral blood TCR repertoire changes in vivo during primary and secondary sensitization to the hapten diphenylcyclopropenone (DPC) in alopecia patients. Patient blood was sampled pre-sensitization (week 0) and at 2, 6 and about 24 weeks after DPC sensitization. Blood for TCR sequencing was provided by twenty-nine alopecia patients at one to four time points (pre-sensitization, 2, 6 and 24 weeks). What the study reported, not specific to this receptor: DPC sensitization did not change the number of TCRs with a frequency above 1 in 1000, and there was no evidence of changes in global repertoire structure. A positive correlation was found between the number of PT1 expanded TCRs and patch test score, with significance reached at thresholds 8, 16 and 32 but not 4. Alopecia, a presumed autoimmune disease, was present in all patients, so the immune response of the patients might differ from that of healthy individuals. After repeated subsampling, the strength of the expansion versus patch-test correlation and the threshold at which it became significant changed. Expanded TCRs formed significantly more large CDR3 similarity clusters than pre-sensitization or healthy control sets, consistent with antigen-driven responses.

Receptor libraries were prepared by RACE. The sequencer listed for this sample is NextSeq 500. Library preparation attached unique molecular identifiers to individual cDNA molecules for quantitative, reproducible TCR counting. Each blood RNA sample was used to sequence both TCR alpha and TCR beta chains. Processing in the source paper ran as follows. Samples had a median of about 96,000 TCRs, with a range from about 20,000 to 690,600. The Decombinator software suite was used to annotate the V, J and CDR3 of the TCR reads. Every sample was subsampled to the same number of TCRs (28,000) for the PS versus PT1 abundance plots. TCRs were defined as expanded if absent before sensitization and observed at least eight times at the 2-week time point. TCRdb ran its own pipeline on the public reads, namely fastp trimming at Q25 and MiXCR clone calling, and kept in-frame beta chains. Each CDR3 protein gets just one entry, which takes the most common genes and DNA from the rows behind it. It is TCRdb's table, rather than the study itself, that gives the V and J calls and clone size. This sample lists tens of thousands of distinct CDR3 sequences; around a tenth were detected once. The biggest ten clones account for roughly 4% of the sample.

This receptor was obtained from a woman aged 45-60 years with alopecia areata. Some clones in this sample may be carry-over from other donors' samples. The sample consisted of whole blood, taken in connection with sensitization to the hapten diphenylcyclopropenone (DPC). The chain was built from TRBV5-1 and TRBJ1-3; confidence is insufficient to name the D gene. For the CDR3, the sequence is CASSLGSSGNTIYF. In nucleotides, the sequence is TGCGCCAGCAGCTTAGGGAGCTCTGGAAACACCATATATTTT. The CDR3, completed at both ends by the reference TRBV5-1 and TRBJ1-3 genes, gives the full variable domain KAGVTQTPRYLIKTRGQQVTLSCSPISGHRSVSWYQQTPGQGLQFLFEYFSETQRNKGNFPGRFSGRQFSNSRSEMNVSTLELGDSALYLCASSLGSSGNTIYFGEGSWLTVV.